The 30 T cell receptor beta chains presented below share a single source sample, sequenced in a study of memory CD4+ T cells and cytomegalovirus serostatus. This table comes from immunoSEQ multiplex PCR, and its TCRdb copy is limited to in-frame clones, with some not included. The sample lists some 54,000 clones; around 83% were seen once. The sort gate was single viable CD3+CD4+CD8-CD45RO+ cells for memory CD4+ T cells. Material: memory CD4+ T cells from blood. The source is an adult in good health and CMV-seropositive.

This clone was observed a handful of times. V usage is TRBV11-2 and J usage is TRBJ2-5; a possible D gene is TRBD1 (5 bases). Trimming pared 4 bases from V and 4 bases from J, leaving 19 bases between. CDR1 is SGHAT, CDR2 FQNNGV, per germline. The CDR3 has 16 amino acids. CDR3 coding DNA: TGTGCCAGCAGCTCATTGCGTTCAGGGCTTGGAGAGACCCAGTACTTC. This translates into CASSSLRSGLGETQYF. The complete variable domain, with remaining parts taken from reference TRBV11-2 and TRBJ2-5, reads EAGVAQSPRYKIIEKRQSVAFWCNPISGHATLYWYQQILGQGPKLLIQFQNNGVVDDSQLPKDRFSAERLKGVDSTLKIQPAKLEDSAVYLCASSSLRSGLGETQYFGPGTRLLVL.

This chain joins TRBV28 and TRBJ1-1, with a tentative D call TRBD1 (6 bases). Germline V gene data show CDR1 as MDHEN and CDR2 as SYDVKM. This CDR3 contains 13 residues. V was pared by 2 bases and J by 6 bases, with 10 bases between. The CDR3 spells CASSLAGVPEAFF. CDR3 DNA: TGTGCCAGCAGTTTAGCAGGGGTCCCTGAAGCTTTCTTT.

This clone was detected a few times. V gene TRBV5-4 combines with J gene TRBJ1-1; 8 bases map to TRBD1. The CDR3 spans 15 residues. CDR1 is SGHNT and CDR2 is YYREEE in the germline V gene (reference sequence). After removal of 5 bases from V and 5 bases from J, the junction contained 11 bases not matched to a gene. In DNA, the CDR3 is TGTGCCAGCAGTTTCGCTCAGGGGGCTAGAACTGAAGCTTTCTTT. Protein: CASSFAQGARTEAFF. The complete variable domain, with remaining parts taken from reference TRBV5-4 and TRBJ1-1, reads ETGVTQSPTHLIKTRGQQVTLRCSSQSGHNTVSWYQQALGQGPQFIFQYYREEENGRGNFPPRFSGLQFPNYSSELNVNALELDDSALYLCASSFAQGARTEAFFGQGTRLTVV.

Relative to its sample, this clone is medium-sized. V usage is TRBV5-4 and J usage is TRBJ1-2; TRBD1 is a possible D gene (5 bases). Trimming shortened V by 0 bases and J by 5 bases, and 11 bases separated the two germline ends. This CDR3 contains 14 residues. Germline values: CDR1 SGHNT, CDR2 YYREEE (reference sequence). Here the CDR3 reads CASSLGRELYGYTF. The CDR3 coding sequence is TGTGCCAGCAGCTTGGGCAGGGAGCTGTATGGCTACACCTTC.

The genes are TRBV5-4 and TRBJ1-1, with a possible D match to TRBD1 (6 bases). Germline assignment: CDR1 SGHNT and CDR2 YYREEE (reference sequence). The CDR3 runs to 16 residues. Trimming shortened V by 0 bases and J by 1 base, and 13 bases separated the two germline ends. CDR3 in DNA: TGTGCCAGCAGCTTGGGGGGGGGCATTTCGAACACTGAAGCTTTCTTT. It is translated as CASSLGGGISNTEAFF.

V gene TRBV13 combines with J gene TRBJ2-5; D call uncertain. Trimming pared 0 bases from V and 6 bases from J, leaving 8 bases between. There are 13 residues in the CDR3. CDR1 is PRHDT, CDR2 FYEKMQ, per germline (reference sequence). CDR3: CASSLGQMKTQYF. The CDR3, as DNA: TGTGCCAGCAGCTTAGGGCAGATGAAGACCCAGTACTTC.

The CDR3: CASRDRKYSNQPQHF. CDR3 DNA: TGTGCCAGCAGGGACAGGAAGTATAGCAATCAGCCCCAGCATTTT. The genes are TRBV27 and TRBJ1-5, with TRBD1 matching 7 bases. CDR1 and CDR2 (germline): MNHEY, SMNVEV (reference sequence). The length of the CDR3 is 15 residues. V trimming: 6 bases; J trimming: 0 bases; junction bases outside the gene matches: 5.

This chain connects TRBV14 to TRBJ2-1; tentative D call: TRBD2 (6 bases). The CDR3 is 15 amino acids. Germline V gene lookup returns CDR1 SGHDN and CDR2 FVKESK. Trimming took 0 bases from V and 8 from J, leaving 14 bases between them. CDR3 sequence (DNA): TGTGCCAGCAGCCAAGATCGGGACTTCGGCGATGAGCAGTTCTTC. Residues: CASSQDRDFGDEQFF.

V is TRBV9 and J is TRBJ1-5; D is perhaps TRBD1 (5 bases). Trimming removed 4 bases from V and 6 bases from J, with 11 bases in between. The CDR3 is made up of 13 amino acids. Germline CDR1 SGDLS, CDR2 YYNGEE. CDR3 sequence: CASSRGHTQPQHF. CDR3 nucleotides: TGTGCCAGCAGCCGCGGACACACTCAGCCCCAGCATTTT.

V gene TRBV15 combines with J gene TRBJ2-7; 11 nucleotides match TRBD1. V was pared by 2 bases and J by 7 bases, with 10 bases of the junction left unmatched. CDR1 and CDR2 (germline): LNHNV, YYDKDF (reference sequence). This CDR3 has 16 residues. CDR3 nucleotides: TGTGCCACCAGCAGAAAGAAAACCGGGACAGGGGGTGAGCAGTACTTC. Protein product: CATSRKKTGTGGEQYF.

The chain recombines TRBV27 with TRBJ2-5; no firm D call. There are 12 residues in the CDR3. V lost 5 bases and J lost 4, with 8 bases in between. Per the germline V gene, CDR1 is MNHEY and CDR2 is SMNVEV (reference sequence). The CDR3: CASSNPAETQYF. CDR3 nucleotide sequence: TGTGCCAGCAGTAACCCGGCAGAGACCCAGTACTTC.

DNA for the CDR3: TGTGCCAGCAGCTTAGCACGCTACGAGCAGTACTTC. Translating gives CASSLARYEQYF. The gene calls are TRBV13 and TRBJ2-7, with D unclear. The CDR3 runs 12 residues. CDR1 is PRHDT, CDR2 FYEKMQ, per germline (reference sequence). Trimming removed 1 base from V and 3 bases from J, with 4 bases in between.

This clone occurred a few times. The chain joins TRBV19 to TRBJ1-6; D is undetermined. The CDR3 is 15 amino acids. V shed 1 base and J shed 10 bases, with 14 bases lying between them. The germline V gene encodes CDR1 LNHDA and CDR2 SQIVND (reference sequence). The CDR3 coding sequence is TGTGCCAGTAGTATAGTTGGAACGGCTGGCTCACCCCTCCACTTT. Protein sequence: CASSIVGTAGSPLHF.

This rearrangement joins TRBV6-5 to TRBJ1-4; no clear D. V lost 2 bases and J 8 bases, leaving 9 bases between the germline ends. The length of the CDR3 is 13 residues. Per the germline V gene, CDR1 is MNHEY and CDR2 is SVGAGI. In DNA, the CDR3 is TGTGCCAGCAGTTACCGAGGTGAAGAAAAACTGTTTTTT. It translates to CASSYRGEEKLFF.

The J gene is TRBJ2-7, the V gene TRBV5-8, with unresolved D. The V and J ends lost 1 base and 3 bases respectively, with 5 bases between them. This CDR3 spans 12 amino acids. Per the germline V gene, CDR1 is SGHTS and CDR2 is YDEGEE. CDR3 residues: CASSLRNYEQYF. Here the CDR3 DNA reads TGTGCCAGCAGCTTGAGAAACTACGAGCAGTACTTC.

This chain links TRBV11-2 with TRBJ2-7; 9 bases fit TRBD1. Unmatched junction bases numbered 7, after V lost 5 bases and J lost 2 bases. CDR3 length: 15 amino acids. The V gene's germline CDR1 is SGHAT and CDR2 FQNNGV. The CDR3: CASSRDRVGAYEQYF. As DNA, the CDR3 is TGTGCCAGCAGCCGGGACAGGGTAGGTGCCTACGAGCAGTACTTC.

This rearrangement joins TRBV6-6 to TRBJ2-1; 8 nucleotides agree with TRBD1. Germline loops: CDR1 MNHNY, CDR2 SVGAGI (reference sequence). The V segment lost 2 bases and the J segment 5 bases; nucleotides outside the gene matches: 8. There are 16 residues in the CDR3. The CDR3 reads CASSYTRAGGHNEQFF. The CDR3 DNA is TGTGCCAGCAGTTACACTAGGGCAGGGGGCCACAATGAGCAGTTCTTC.

The chain joins TRBV5-1 to TRBJ1-2; unclear D gene. The CDR3 spans 13 residues. The ends were cut back, 1 base at V and 7 bases at J, with 11 bases in the middle. Germline CDR1 and CDR2: SGHRS and YFSETQ. The CDR3 region is CASSLNREGGYTF. DNA for the CDR3: TGCGCCAGCAGCTTGAACAGAGAGGGTGGCTACACCTTC. Based on the CDR3 plus reference TRBV5-1 and TRBJ1-2, the full variable domain is KAGVTQTPRYLIKTRGQQVTLSCSPISGHRSVSWYQQTPGQGLQFLFEYFSETQRNKGNFPGRFSGRQFSNSRSEMNVSTLELGDSALYLCASSLNREGGYTFGSGTRLTVV.

The rearrangement joins TRBV28 to TRBJ2-2; 9 positions match TRBD2. This CDR3 has 16 amino acids. After removal of 7 bases from V and 7 bases from J, the junction contained 13 bases not matched to a gene. Germline values: CDR1 MDHEN, CDR2 SYDVKM. CDR3 DNA: TGTGCCAGCACCGCCCCGGGACTAGCCTCCGGCGGGGAGCTGTTTTTT. Protein sequence: CASTAPGLASGGELFF.

This sequence joins TRBV19 and TRBJ2-1; 9 bases match TRBD2. The length of the CDR3 is 15 residues. Germline assignment: CDR1 LNHDA and CDR2 SQIVND (reference sequence). Trimming removed 3 bases from V and 7 bases from J; junction bases left unmatched: 7. The CDR3 spells CASSIGGRAQNEQFF. CDR3 nucleotides: TGTGCCAGTAGTATCGGCGGGAGGGCCCAAAATGAGCAGTTCTTC.

This sequence joins TRBV4-2 and TRBJ2-5; 8 bases are a match to TRBD1. J was trimmed by 5 bases and V by 4 bases; bases with no gene match: 6. Germline lookup yields CDR1 LGHNA and CDR2 YNFKEQ. The CDR3 is 14 amino acids. Here the CDR3 reads CASSPTNRGETQYF. CDR3 nucleotide sequence: TGTGCCAGCAGCCCGACAAACAGGGGGGAGACCCAGTACTTC.

This chain links TRBV5-1 with TRBJ2-5; 10 bases align to TRBD2. CDR3 length equals 17 residues. CDR1 is SGHRS, CDR2 YFSETQ, per germline. V shed 3 bases and J 2 bases; nucleotides not matched to a gene: 10. The CDR3 loop reads CASSSTIGGLAQETQYF. In DNA, the CDR3 is TGCGCCAGCAGCTCCACCATCGGGGGACTAGCGCAAGAGACCCAGTACTTC.

The chain combines TRBV2 with TRBJ1-3; D remains ambiguous. Trimming removed 5 bases at V and 0 bases at J, with 8 bases between. Germline V gene lookup returns CDR1 SNHLY and CDR2 FYNNEI. This CDR3 is built from 14 residues. The CDR3 protein is CASSPRVSGNTIYF. The DNA for the CDR3 is TGTGCCAGCAGTCCGAGGGTCTCTGGAAACACCATATATTTT. Combining the CDR3 with reference TRBV2 and TRBJ1-3 gives the whole variable domain EPEVTQTPSHQVTQMGQEVILRCVPISNHLYFYWYRQILGQKVEFLVSFYNNEISEKSEIFDDQFSVERPDGSNFTLKIRSTKLEDSAMYFCASSPRVSGNTIYFGEGSWLTVV.

The chain employs TRBV4-2 and TRBJ2-2; 7 bases are shared with TRBD1. Losses at the gene ends were 3 bases for V and 7 bases for J; bases not matched to a gene: 8. CDR1 LGHNA and CDR2 YNFKEQ come from the germline V gene. The CDR3 is 15 residues long. The CDR3 reads CASSHSGGTIGELFF. The CDR3 nucleotides read TGTGCCAGCAGCCATTCAGGGGGAACAATCGGGGAGCTGTTTTTT.

This sequence joins TRBV7-8 and TRBJ2-7; D gene uncertain. Germline loops: CDR1 SGHVS, CDR2 FQNEAQ. The CDR3 sequence is 16 residues long. The germline V and J ends were trimmed by 0 bases and 2 bases, with 14 bases remaining between them. The CDR3 DNA follows: TGTGCCAGCAGCTTAGCTGGCTGGGCCGGAGCCTACGAGCAGTACTTC. Its translation is CASSLAGWAGAYEQYF.

This clone was picked up a small number of times. The chain uses TRBV6-1 and TRBJ1-5; no reliable D call. The CDR3 spans 14 residues. V dropped 4 bases and J dropped 8 bases, with 15 bases sitting between them. Germline loops: CDR1 MNHNS, CDR2 SASEGT. The CDR3, as DNA: TGTGCCAGCAGTGTTAATTATGAGGGTAAGCCCCAGCATTTT. This sequence encodes CASSVNYEGKPQHF.

This clone was seen only a few times. The chain couples TRBV15 to TRBJ1-5, with a tentative D call TRBD1 (5 bases). The CDR3 runs to 13 residues. Trimming removed 4 bases at V and 5 bases at J, with 9 bases between. The germline V gene encodes CDR1 LNHNV and CDR2 YYDKDF (reference sequence). The DNA of the CDR3 is TGTGCCACCAGCAAAGACAGCTATCAGCCCCAGCATTTT. Amino acid sequence: CATSKDSYQPQHF. The variable domain in full, completed from reference TRBV15 and TRBJ1-5, reads DAMVIQNPRYQVTQFGKPVTLSCSQTLNHNVMYWYQQKSSQAPKLLFHYYDKDFNNEADTPDNFQSRRPNTSFCFLDIRSPGLGDTAMYLCATSKDSYQPQHFGDGTRLSIL.

The rearrangement uses TRBV11-2 and TRBJ2-5; D is ambiguous. CDR3 length equals 14 residues. CDR1 and CDR2 from the germline V gene are SGHAT and FQNNGV. V dropped 4 bases and J dropped 5 bases, with 14 bases sitting between them. This CDR3 is CASSSRPRPETQYF. The CDR3 DNA follows: TGTGCCAGCAGCTCGCGACCACGCCCGGAGACCCAGTACTTC.

This chain joins TRBV18 and TRBJ2-7; 7 bases align to TRBD1. The germline V gene encodes CDR1 KGHSH and CDR2 LQKENI. Trimming cost V 3 bases and J 2 bases; bases outside gene matches: 4. There are 14 residues in the CDR3. CDR3 residues: CASSPRGSPYEQYF. In DNA, the CDR3 is TGTGCCAGCTCACCCAGGGGGTCGCCCTACGAGCAGTACTTC.

V and J are TRBV30 and TRBJ1-1; TRBD1 might be the D (5 bases). There are 14 residues in the CDR3. Germline V CDR1 and CDR2: GTSNPN, SVGIG (reference sequence). V was cut by 2 bases and J by 5 bases, with 15 bases left in between. CDR3 in amino acids: CAWSPPVGGTEAFF. The CDR3 bases are TGTGCCTGGAGTCCCCCGGTCGGGGGGACTGAAGCTTTCTTT.